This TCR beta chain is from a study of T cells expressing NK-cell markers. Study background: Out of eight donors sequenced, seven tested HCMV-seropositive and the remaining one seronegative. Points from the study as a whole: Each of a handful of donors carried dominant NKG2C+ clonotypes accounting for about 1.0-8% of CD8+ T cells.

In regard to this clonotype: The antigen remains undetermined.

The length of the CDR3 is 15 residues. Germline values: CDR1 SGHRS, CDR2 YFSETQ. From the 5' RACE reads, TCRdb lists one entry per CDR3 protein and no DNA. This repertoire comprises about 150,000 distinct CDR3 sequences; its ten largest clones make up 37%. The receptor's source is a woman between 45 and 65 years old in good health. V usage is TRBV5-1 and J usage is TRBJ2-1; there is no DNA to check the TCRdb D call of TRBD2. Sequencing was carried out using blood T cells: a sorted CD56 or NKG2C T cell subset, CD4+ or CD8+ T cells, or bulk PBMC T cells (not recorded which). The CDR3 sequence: CASSLDGTTYNEQFF.